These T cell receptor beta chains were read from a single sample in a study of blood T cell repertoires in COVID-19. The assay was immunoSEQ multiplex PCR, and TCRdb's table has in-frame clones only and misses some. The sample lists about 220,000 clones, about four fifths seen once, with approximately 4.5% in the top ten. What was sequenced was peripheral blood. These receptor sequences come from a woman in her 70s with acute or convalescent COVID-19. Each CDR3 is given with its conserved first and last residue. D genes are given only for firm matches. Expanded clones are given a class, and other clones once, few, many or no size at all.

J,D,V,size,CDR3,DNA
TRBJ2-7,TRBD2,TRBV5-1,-,CASSPGGGDEQYF,TGCGCCAGCAGCCCGGGGGGGGGCGACGAGCAGTACTTC
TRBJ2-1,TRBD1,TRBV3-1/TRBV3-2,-,CASSQIQGANEQFF,TGTGCCAGCAGTCAAATACAGGGGGCCAATGAGCAGTTCTTC
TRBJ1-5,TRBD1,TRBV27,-,CASSLRQGGQPQHF,TGTGCCAGCAGTTTAAGGCAGGGGGGTCAGCCCCAGCATTTT
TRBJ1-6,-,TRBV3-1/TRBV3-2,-,CASSQAGANSPLHF,TGTGCCAGCAGCCAAGCCGGTGCTAATTCACCCCTCCACTTT
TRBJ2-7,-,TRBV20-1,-,CSANPPYEQYF,TGCAGTGCTAATCCTCCCTACGAGCAGTACTTC
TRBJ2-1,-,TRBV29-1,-,CSVMVQGAYNEQFF,TGCAGCGTTATGGTACAGGGAGCATACAATGAGCAGTTCTTC
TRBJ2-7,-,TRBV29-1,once,CSVAWQGEQYF,TGCAGCGTTGCGTGGCAGGGAGAGCAGTACTTC
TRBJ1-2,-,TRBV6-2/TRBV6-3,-,CASSYGAHGYTF,TGTGCCAGCAGTTACGGGGCACATGGCTACACCTTC
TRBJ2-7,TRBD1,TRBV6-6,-,CASSYPRDRGSYEQYF,TGTGCCAGCAGTTACCCACGGGACAGGGGATCCTACGAGCAGTACTTC
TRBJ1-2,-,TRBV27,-,CASRTGGLNYGYTF,TGTGCCAGCAGGACGGGGGGGTTGAACTATGGCTACACCTTC
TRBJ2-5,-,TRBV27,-,CASSPQTGQETQYF,TGTGCCAGCAGTCCACAGACAGGCCAAGAGACCCAGTACTTC
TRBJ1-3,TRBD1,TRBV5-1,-,CASSATGYSGNTIYF,TGCGCCAGCAGCGCGACAGGGTACTCTGGAAACACCATATATTTT
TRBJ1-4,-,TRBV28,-,CATYSANEKLFF,TGTGCCACATACAGTGCCAATGAAAAACTGTTTTTT
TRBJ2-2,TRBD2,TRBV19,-,CASSDRTSGGGGTGELFF,TGTGCCAGTAGTGACCGGACTAGCGGGGGGGGCGGCACCGGGGAGCTGTTTTTT
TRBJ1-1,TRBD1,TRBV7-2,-,CASSLSLAGGTEAFF,TGTGCCAGCAGCTTATCACTCGCAGGGGGCACTGAAGCTTTCTTT
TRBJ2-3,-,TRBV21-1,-,CASSNRSGGTNTQYF,TGTGCCAGCAGCAACAGATCAGGGGGCACGAATACGCAGTATTTT
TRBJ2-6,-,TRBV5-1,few,CASSLIIGAGGANVLTF,TGCGCCAGCAGCTTGATTATAGGGGCTGGTGGGGCCAACGTCCTGACTTTC
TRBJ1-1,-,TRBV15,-,CATSKGVPGRGAEAFF,TGTGCCACCAGCAAAGGAGTCCCGGGGAGGGGAGCTGAAGCTTTCTTT
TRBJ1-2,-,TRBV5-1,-,CASSARTETYGYTF,TGCGCCAGCAGCGCGAGGACAGAAACCTATGGCTACACCTTC
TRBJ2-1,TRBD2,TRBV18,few,CASSPFGLAGGNEQFF,TGTGCCAGCTCACCATTTGGGCTAGCGGGGGGCAATGAGCAGTTCTTC
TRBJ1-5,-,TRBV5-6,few,CASSLRVGPGLPSNQPQHF,TGTGCCAGCAGCTTGCGGGTTGGGCCAGGGCTTCCCAGCAATCAGCCCCAGCATTTT
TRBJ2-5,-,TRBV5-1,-,CASRETAQETQYF,TGCGCCAGCAGGGAGACAGCTCAAGAGACCCAGTACTTC